These 4 T cell receptor beta chains were sequenced from one sample in a study of early stage breast cancer tumors. Generated by immunoSEQ multiplex PCR, the TCRdb table keeps only in-frame clones and is missing some. Of over 25,000 clones in the sample, around 53% were seen once. Sample: breast tumor tissue. The receptors shown here come from a person aged 50-59 years with breast cancer.

The genes are TRBV10-3 and TRBJ2-7; 7 nucleotides line up with TRBD1. The CDR3 consists of 16 residues. The V and J ends lost 3 bases and 1 base, in that order; junction bases with no gene match: 9. Germline-derived CDR1 and CDR2 are ENHRY and SYGVKD. The CDR3 DNA follows: TGTGCCATCAGTGAATGGAACAGGGGAAGTTCCTACGAGCAGTACTTC. Translating gives CAISEWNRGSSYEQYF.

V usage is TRBV5-8 and J usage is TRBJ1-2; D perhaps matches TRBD1 (5 bases). With 5 bases removed from V and 6 bases from J, the gap between germline ends came to 11 bases. The germline V gene has CDR1 SGHTS and CDR2 YDEGEE. CDR3 length: 12 residues. This CDR3 is CASSSREHGYTF. The CDR3 DNA follows: TGTGCCAGCAGTAGCAGGGAGCATGGCTACACCTTC.

This chain connects TRBV2 to TRBJ2-3; TRBD2 agrees at 7 bases. The J segment lost 2 bases and the V segment lost 6 bases, leaving 5 bases of the junction unmatched. The CDR3 is 14 residues long. CDR1 is SNHLY, CDR2 FYNNEI, per germline. This chain's CDR3 is CASRGGLITDTQYF. CDR3 bases: TGTGCCAGCAGGGGGGGACTAATCACAGATACGCAGTATTTT. The whole variable domain, remainder taken from reference TRBV2 and TRBJ2-3, is EPEVTQTPSHQVTQMGQEVILRCVPISNHLYFYWYRQILGQKVEFLVSFYNNEISEKSEIFDDQFSVERPDGSNFTLKIRSTKLEDSAMYFCASRGGLITDTQYFGPGTRLTVL.

The chain joins TRBV13 to TRBJ2-5; TRBD2 agrees at 10 bases. There are 19 residues in the CDR3. Germline V gene data show CDR1 as PRHDT and CDR2 as FYEKMQ (reference sequence). Trimming at V came to 5 bases and at J to 0 bases, leaving 15 bases not matched to a gene. CDR3 loop: CASSIYRGSGRINQETQYF. The CDR3 coding sequence is TGTGCCAGCAGCATCTACAGGGGTAGCGGGAGGATAAACCAAGAGACCCAGTACTTC. Full variable domain (remainder filled in from reference TRBV13 and TRBJ2-5): AAGVIQSPRHLIKEKRETATLKCYPIPRHDTVYWYQQGPGQDPQFLISFYEKMQSDKGSIPDRFSAQQFSDYHSELNMSSLELGDSALYFCASSIYRGSGRINQETQYFGPGTRLLVL.